Below, one T cell receptor (beta chain) is given with its context. What this receptor recognizes is not known. No qualities accompany the bases; no much larger clone lies one base away. Other nucleotide sequences from this sample produce the same CDR3. Library method: the immunoSEQ multiplex PCR assay. For most patients, genomic DNA was isolated using the Qiagen DNeasy Blood and Tissue Kit and was shipped frozen to Adaptive Biotechnologies for TCR sequencing. For most patients, genomic DNA was subjected to high-throughput TCR-beta CDR3 sequencing by Adaptive Biotechnologies. The authors processed their data as follows. TCR sequencing data for 18 patients were retrieved from Adaptive's ImmunoSEQ software; three other patients were processed with MiXCR and VDJtools. To correct CD4 versus CD8 sorting errors, sequences present in both subsets at a frequency ratio below 5:1 were removed. CDR3 nucleotide sequences shared by donor and recipient were removed because the origin of these sequences could not be assigned. To be classed as alloreactive, a clone needed at least 2-fold expansion over unstimulated cells and a minimum CFSE-low frequency of 0.002% (template counts) or 0.001% (read counts). Clones detected in sequenced pre-transplant spleen, lymph node, or MLR CFSE-low populations of the donor or recipient were defined as mappable. The cumulative frequency of alloreactive clones was calculated as a percentage of all sequences, weighted by copy number. TCRdb limited this immuneACCESS table to in-frame rearrangements with V and J called. A share of clones is missing; checked studies link under half to unresolved V genes, and the rest is unexplained. For V, J and clone size, that table is used; D and trimming come from the DNA. Recorded for this sample are under 85,000 clones; 90% of them occurred a single time. The top ten constitute about 1.3% of the sample.

This record belongs to a study of graft-versus-host responses after intestinal transplantation (dated by TCRdb to about 2021). About the full investigation: The transplants that recipients got were multivisceral, liver-intestinal, or isolated intestinal. The cohort enrolled under 30 intestinal transplant recipients, one of whom was a retransplant, and a few patients without pretransplant specimens were excluded. Donor T cell macrochimerism was defined as a peak of at least 4% donor T cells among recipient peripheral blood mononuclear cells. Every recipient was given anti-thymocyte globulin induction, then maintenance tacrolimus and steroids for about 3 years. Alloreactive clones were identified by sequencing pre-transplant mixed lymphocyte reaction products and comparing these products with unstimulated pre-transplant donor and recipient T cells. Instead of going to the commercial service, samples from three later patients were sequenced in-house on an Illumina MiSeq and processed with MiXCR. Bulk TCR-beta CDR3 sequencing was used to track graft-versus-host and host-versus-graft alloreactive T cell clones in the graft, circulation and bone marrow after intestinal transplantation.

What this sample's time point label stands for: cells obtained before transplantation from donor or recipient. CD3+CD4+ and CD3+CD8+ populations were FACS-sorted from unstimulated pre-transplant donor and recipient cells taken from spleen or lymph nodes. Results and caveats for the whole study, not just this receptor: Early after transplant, peak levels of circulating GvH clones were found to be associated with declines in HvG clones. Patients with donor T cell macrochimerism had high GvH to HvG T cell clonal ratios in their allografts. GvH clones were found in recipient bone marrow, and some of the GvH clones appeared earlier in ileal mucosa or blood, which is consistent with an intestinal mucosal origin. The relatively low number and heterogeneity of intestinal transplant patients limited the conclusions.

The junction carries 17 bases between V and J, which are trimmed by 4 bases and 4 bases respectively. CDR1 and CDR2 are read off the germline V gene as MNHEY and SVGAGI. The CDR3 runs 15 amino acids, cysteine and phenylalanine included. The retained sequence is limited to the CDR3, 45 bases, with the frame set at the first base. The sample here was unstimulated CD8+ T cells sorted from spleen or lymph node cells, taken before intestinal transplant. The chain employs TRBV6-5 and TRBJ2-7, with a weak D call of TRBD1 (6 bases match). This receptor was taken from a human donor who received an intestinal transplant. The bases are TGTGCCAGCAGTTCCTGGGGGCGAACGGCATACGAGCAGTACTTC. Its translation reads: CASSSWGRTAYEQYF.